These 14 T cell receptor beta chains came from one sample sequenced in a study of T cell changes during pregnancy in multiple sclerosis. The data were produced by immunoSEQ multiplex PCR, yet TCRdb's version contains in-frame clones alone and is incomplete. In the table there are about 50,000 clones, around 94% of which are singletons. Sequenced material: CD8+ T cells from peripheral blood mononuclear cells, taken before pregnancy. The receptors shown here come from a female donor with multiple sclerosis, enrolled in a pregnancy study.

The J gene is TRBJ1-1, the V gene TRBV4-3; D is ambiguous. This CDR3 spans 16 amino acids. Germline CDR1 and CDR2: LGHNA and YSLEER. The V end was cut by 0 bases, the J end by 2 bases, with 13 bases between. The CDR3 DNA reads TGCGCCAGCAGCCAAGAGGTGGAGAGGTTAAACACTGAAGCTTTCTTT. Its protein product is CASSQEVERLNTEAFF.

The V gene is TRBV21-1, the J gene TRBJ1-1; the DNA was not compared with TRBD1, the D call given in the table. TRBV21-1 is reported as a pseudogene. This CDR3 has 17 amino acids. The DNA of the CDR3 is TGTGCCAGCAGCAAAGTACGATGGGACAGAAGGAACACTGAAGCTTTCTTT. Translated: CASSKVRWDRRNTEAFF.

The gene calls are TRBV6-5 and TRBJ1-5; D remains ambiguous. The V gene's germline CDR1 is MNHEY and CDR2 SVGAGI. The CDR3 contains 13 residues. V lost 5 bases and J lost 0, with 5 bases in between. In DNA form, the CDR3 reads TGTGCCAGCAGTCTAAGTAGCAATCAGCCCCAGCATTTT. Translated, it gives CASSLSSNQPQHF.

The rearrangement uses TRBV2 and TRBJ1-2, with 9 bases lining up with TRBD1. V lost 10 bases to trimming and J lost 7 bases; unmatched junction nucleotides: 19. The CDR3 sequence is 16 residues long. The V gene's germline CDR1 is SNHLY and CDR2 FYNNEI. The CDR3 protein is CAIQNAGAGTGSGYTF. DNA for the CDR3: TGTGCCATTCAGAACGCGGGGGCCGGGACAGGGTCTGGCTACACCTTC.

V and J are TRBV27 and TRBJ2-1, with 12 bases lining up with TRBD2. With 4 bases clipped from V and 7 bases from J, the junction kept 8 bases outside the gene matches. The CDR3 runs 16 residues. CDR1 is MNHEY and CDR2 is SMNVEV in the germline V gene (reference sequence). CDR3 in DNA: TGTGCCAGCAGTTCCTCCGGGACTAGCGGGCAAAATGAGCAGTTCTTC. Amino acids: CASSSSGTSGQNEQFF.

CDR3 bases: TGCGCCAGCAGTGCTCCGGGACAGGGGTCTACGAAGCAGTACTTC. Its protein is CASSAPGQGSTKQYF. The rearrangement uses TRBV10-2 and TRBJ2-7, with TRBD1 identical over 10 bases. This CDR3 comprises 15 residues. CDR1 WSHSY and CDR2 SAAADI come from the germline V gene. The ends lost 4 bases at V and 8 bases at J; junction bases unmatched: 11.

The chain recombines TRBV19 with TRBJ2-7; D might be TRBD1 (5 bases). The germline V and J ends were trimmed by 3 bases and 2 bases, with 5 bases remaining between them. The CDR3 is 12 residues long. In germline, CDR1 is LNHDA, CDR2 SQIVND (reference sequence). The CDR3 protein is CASSMTAYEQYF. CDR3 nucleotides: TGTGCCAGTAGTATGACAGCCTACGAGCAGTACTTC.

The chain links TRBV7-9 to TRBJ1-4, with 9 nucleotides matching TRBD1. This CDR3 comprises 15 residues. The trim removed 4 bases at V and 5 bases at J, leaving 5 bases unmatched. The germline V gene has CDR1 SEHNR and CDR2 FQNEAQ (reference sequence). CDR3 nucleotide sequence: TGTGCCAGCAGCTCCAGACAGGGGGGGAATGAAAAACTGTTTTTT. This gives the protein CASSSRQGGNEKLFF. Drawing the rest from reference TRBV7-9 and TRBJ1-4, the complete variable domain is DTGVSQNPRHKITKRGQNVTFRCDPISEHNRLYWYRQTLGQGPEFLTYFQNEAQLEKSRLLSDRFSAERPKGSFSTLEIQRTEQGDSAMYLCASSSRQGGNEKLFFGSGTQLSVL.

This chain uses TRBV9 with TRBJ1-4; D gene ambiguous. The CDR3 is 16 residues long. CDR1 and CDR2 (germline): SGDLS, YYNGEE. The ends were cut back, 4 bases at V and 0 bases at J, with 13 bases in the middle. The CDR3 bases are TGTGCCAGCAGCTCCCACCCGGGGTCAACTAATGAAAAACTGTTTTTT. It translates to CASSSHPGSTNEKLFF.

The chain carries TRBV27 and TRBJ2-7; D is ambiguous. There are 15 residues in the CDR3. V was cut by 3 bases and J by 3 bases, with 15 bases left in between. Germline V CDR1 and CDR2: MNHEY, SMNVEV (reference sequence). CDR3 protein: CASSFFSGSRYEQYF. DNA of the CDR3: TGTGCCAGCAGTTTTTTTTCAGGAAGTCGCTACGAGCAGTACTTC.

The chain has TRBV6-5 and TRBJ2-1, with 7 bases that match TRBD2. The V segment lost 6 bases and the J segment 4 bases; nucleotides outside the gene matches: 9. The CDR3 spans 15 residues. Germline lookup yields CDR1 MNHEY and CDR2 SVGAGI. CDR3 sequence (DNA): TGTGCCAGCAGACCCCTGCGGGGGAGTTACAATGAGCAGTTCTTC. Amino acid sequence: CASRPLRGSYNEQFF.

This clone is a singleton in its sample. V usage is TRBV4-3 and J usage is TRBJ2-3, with TRBD2 matching over 13 bases. The V gene end was trimmed by 1 base and the J gene end by 1 base; junction bases not matched to a gene: 5. There are 18 residues in the CDR3. CDR1 is LGHNA, CDR2 YSLEER, per germline. DNA for the CDR3: TGCGCCAGCAGCCAAGCGACTAGCGGGAGGCTTGGCACAGATACGCAGTATTTT. Translated: CASSQATSGRLGTDTQYF.

CDR3 DNA sequence: TGTGCCAGCAGTCTTAGCGGGAGCTACGAGCAGTACTTC. Its translation is CASSLSGSYEQYF. The J gene is TRBJ2-7, the V gene TRBV6-5, with 9 bases lining up with TRBD2. V shed 5 bases, J shed 3 bases, and the junction held 2 bases outside the gene matches. Germline CDR1 is MNHEY and CDR2 is SVGAGI. The CDR3 is 13 residues long.

The V call is TRBV11-2, the J call TRBJ2-3; D is undetermined. CDR3 length equals 16 residues. The V gene lost 0 bases and the J gene lost 1 base, with 11 bases spanning the gap. In germline, CDR1 is SGHAT, CDR2 FQNNGV. CDR3 DNA: TGTGCCAGCAGCTTAGAGTTTAGCTCAGGCACAGATACGCAGTATTTT. It codes for CASSLEFSSGTDTQYF.